This T cell receptor (beta chain) was sequenced in a study of shared clonotypes between healthy human individuals. Study at large: CD4 naive and CD4 memory each took three plates per donor, while CD8 naive took two and CD8 memory one.

A remark on this clone: The antigen is unknown.

CDR1 and CDR2 (germline): MNHEY, SVGAGI. Trimming removed 4 bases at V and 6 bases at J, with 10 bases between. The CDR3 has 12 amino acids. General study results and limits: Naive CD4 clonotypes overlapped across several donors at roughly 5.1%. Non-shared clonotypes were found to have lower generation probabilities than the clonotypes that were shared by all four of the sorted-subset donors.

CD4+ cells were split into CD45RA+ naive and CD45RA-negative memory subsets. Only in-frame clones appear in the TCRdb table, and some are missing; sequencing was by immunoSEQ multiplex PCR. Here the sample spans roughly 2.2 million clones, roughly 92% being singletons. The TCR comes from a man aged 18 to 29 in good health. Some clones in this sample may be carry-over from other donors' samples. V gene TRBV6-5 combines with J gene TRBJ2-7, with no clear D. Sequencing input: naive CD4+ T cells from PBMCs. Subset specified: CD45RA+ positively selected. Here the CDR3 DNA reads TGTGCCAGCAGTTTCCCGGGTCGCGAGCAGTACTTC. It is translated as CASSFPGREQYF.